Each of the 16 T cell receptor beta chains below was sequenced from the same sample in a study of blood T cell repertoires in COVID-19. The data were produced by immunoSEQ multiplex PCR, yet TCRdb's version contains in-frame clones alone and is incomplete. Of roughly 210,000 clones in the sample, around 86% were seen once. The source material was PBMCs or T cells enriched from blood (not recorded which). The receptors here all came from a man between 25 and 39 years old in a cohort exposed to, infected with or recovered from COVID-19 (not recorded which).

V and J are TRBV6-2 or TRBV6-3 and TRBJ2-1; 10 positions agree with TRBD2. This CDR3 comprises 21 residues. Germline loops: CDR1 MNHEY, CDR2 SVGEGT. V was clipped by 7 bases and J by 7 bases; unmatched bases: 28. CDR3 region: CASTPWIIVWRTSGIGNEQFF. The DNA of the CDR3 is TGTGCCAGCACCCCATGGATAATAGTCTGGAGAACTAGCGGGATAGGAAATGAGCAGTTCTTC.

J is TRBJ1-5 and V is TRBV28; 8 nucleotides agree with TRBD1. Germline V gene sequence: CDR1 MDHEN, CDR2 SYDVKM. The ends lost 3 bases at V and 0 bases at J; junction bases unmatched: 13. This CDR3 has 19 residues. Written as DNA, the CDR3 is TGTGCCAGCAGTTTCGTCCCGGGACAGGCTCAAAATAGCAATCAGCCCCAGCATTTT. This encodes CASSFVPGQAQNSNQPQHF.

CDR3 DNA sequence: TGTGCCAGCAGCAGACGCGGGAGAGCGGATGAGACCCAGTACTTC. Its protein is CASSRRGRADETQYF. V gene TRBV6-5 combines with J gene TRBJ2-5, with 7 bases lining up with TRBD2. The length of the CDR3 is 15 residues. CDR1 is MNHEY and CDR2 is SVGAGI in the germline V gene. J gave up 5 bases and V 6 bases, and 12 bases lay outside the gene matches.

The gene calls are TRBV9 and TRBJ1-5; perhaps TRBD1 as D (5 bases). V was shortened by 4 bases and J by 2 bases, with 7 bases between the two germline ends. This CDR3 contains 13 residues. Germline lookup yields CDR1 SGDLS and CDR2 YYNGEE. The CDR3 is CASSLTGNQPQHF. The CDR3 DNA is TGTGCCAGCAGCCTGACAGGCAATCAGCCCCAGCATTTT.

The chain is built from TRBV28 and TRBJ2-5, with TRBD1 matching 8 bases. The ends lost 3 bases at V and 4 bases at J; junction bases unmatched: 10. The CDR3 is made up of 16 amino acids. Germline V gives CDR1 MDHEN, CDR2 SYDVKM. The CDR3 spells CASSLTQGASRETQYF. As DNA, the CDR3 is TGTGCCAGCAGTTTGACGCAGGGGGCAAGCAGAGAGACCCAGTACTTC.

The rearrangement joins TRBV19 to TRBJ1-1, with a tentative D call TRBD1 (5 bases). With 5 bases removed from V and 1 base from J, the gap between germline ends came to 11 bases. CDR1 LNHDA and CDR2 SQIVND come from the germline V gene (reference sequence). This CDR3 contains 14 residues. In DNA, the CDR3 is TGTGCCAGTAGTCGTGCAGGGCAGAACACTGAAGCTTTCTTT. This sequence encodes CASSRAGQNTEAFF.

CDR3: CASSGGLAGGSYNEQFF. CDR3 DNA sequence: TGTGCCAGCAGCGGCGGACTAGCGGGAGGTTCCTACAATGAGCAGTTCTTC. The chain combines TRBV9 with TRBJ2-1; 14 bases agree with TRBD2. Germline CDR1 reads SGDLS; CDR2 reads YYNGEE. The CDR3 consists of 17 residues. J gave up 1 base and V 3 bases, and 3 bases lay outside the gene matches. The whole variable domain, filled in from reference TRBV9 and TRBJ2-1, reads DSGVTQTPKHLITATGQRVTLRCSPRSGDLSVYWYQQSLDQGLQFLIQYYNGEERAKGNILERFSAQQFPDLHSELNLSSLELGDSALYFCASSGGLAGGSYNEQFFGPGTRLTVL.

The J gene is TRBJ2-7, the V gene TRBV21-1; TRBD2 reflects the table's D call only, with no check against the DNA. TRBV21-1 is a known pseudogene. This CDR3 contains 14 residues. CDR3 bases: TGTGCCAGCAGAATTAGCGGGACTACCTACGAGCAGTACTTC. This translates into CASRISGTTYEQYF.

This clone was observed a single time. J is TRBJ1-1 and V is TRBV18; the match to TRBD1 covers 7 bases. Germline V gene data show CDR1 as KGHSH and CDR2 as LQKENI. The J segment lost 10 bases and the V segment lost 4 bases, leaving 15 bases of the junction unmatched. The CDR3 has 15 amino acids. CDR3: CASSQGTNRGIGAFF. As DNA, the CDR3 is TGTGCCAGCTCACAAGGGACAAACAGGGGCATCGGAGCTTTCTTT.

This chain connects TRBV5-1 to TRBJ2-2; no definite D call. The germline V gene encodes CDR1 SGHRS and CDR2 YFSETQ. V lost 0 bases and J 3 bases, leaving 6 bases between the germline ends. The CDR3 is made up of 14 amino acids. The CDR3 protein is CASSLVLDTGELFF. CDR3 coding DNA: TGCGCCAGCAGCTTGGTTCTCGACACCGGGGAGCTGTTTTTT.

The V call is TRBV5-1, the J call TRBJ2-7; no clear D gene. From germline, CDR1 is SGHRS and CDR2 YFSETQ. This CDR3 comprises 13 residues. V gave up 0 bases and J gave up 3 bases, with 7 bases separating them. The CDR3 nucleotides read TGCGCCAGCAGCTTGGGTCAGAACTACGAGCAGTACTTC. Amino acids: CASSLGQNYEQYF.

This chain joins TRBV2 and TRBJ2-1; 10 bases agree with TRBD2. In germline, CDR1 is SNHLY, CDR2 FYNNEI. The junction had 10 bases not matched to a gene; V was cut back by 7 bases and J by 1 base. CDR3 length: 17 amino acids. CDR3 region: CASMSGRAGRSYNEQFF. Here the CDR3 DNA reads TGTGCCAGCATGAGCGGGAGGGCCGGTAGATCCTACAATGAGCAGTTCTTC.

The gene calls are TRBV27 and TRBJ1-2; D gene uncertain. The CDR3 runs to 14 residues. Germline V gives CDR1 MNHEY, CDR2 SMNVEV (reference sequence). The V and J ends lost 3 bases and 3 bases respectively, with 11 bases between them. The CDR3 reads CASSLAAEYYGYTF. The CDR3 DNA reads TGTGCCAGCAGTTTGGCGGCCGAGTACTATGGCTACACCTTC.

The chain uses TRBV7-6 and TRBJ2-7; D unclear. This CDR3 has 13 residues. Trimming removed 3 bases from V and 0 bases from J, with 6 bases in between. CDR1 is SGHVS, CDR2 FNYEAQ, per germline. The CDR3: CASSLASSYEQYF. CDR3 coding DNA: TGTGCCAGCAGCTTGGCAAGCTCCTACGAGCAGTACTTC.

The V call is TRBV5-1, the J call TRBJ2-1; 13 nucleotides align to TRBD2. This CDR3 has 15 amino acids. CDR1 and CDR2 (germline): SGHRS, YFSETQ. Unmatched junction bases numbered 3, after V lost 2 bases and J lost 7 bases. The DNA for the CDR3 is TGCGCCAGCAGCTTTGGACTAGCGGGAGCTAATGAGCAGTTCTTC. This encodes CASSFGLAGANEQFF.

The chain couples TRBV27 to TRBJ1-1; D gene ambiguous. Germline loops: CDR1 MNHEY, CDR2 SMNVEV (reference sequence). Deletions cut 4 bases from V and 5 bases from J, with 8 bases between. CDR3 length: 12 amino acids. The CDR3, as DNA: TGTGCCAGCAGTTCTAGCCATACTGAAGCTTTCTTT. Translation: CASSSSHTEAFF.